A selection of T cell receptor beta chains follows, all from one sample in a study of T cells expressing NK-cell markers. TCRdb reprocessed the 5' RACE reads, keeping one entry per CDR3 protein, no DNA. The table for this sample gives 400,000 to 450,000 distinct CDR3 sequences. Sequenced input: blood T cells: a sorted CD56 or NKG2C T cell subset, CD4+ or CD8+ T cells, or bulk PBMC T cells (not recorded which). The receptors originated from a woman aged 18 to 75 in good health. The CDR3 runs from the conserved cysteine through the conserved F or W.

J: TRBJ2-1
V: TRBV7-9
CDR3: CASSLRGVGGAYEQFF

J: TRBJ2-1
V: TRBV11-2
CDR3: CASSPRTSRGSYNEQFF

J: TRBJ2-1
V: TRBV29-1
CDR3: CSVGTDRYNEQFF

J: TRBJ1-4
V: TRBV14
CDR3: CASSPLKNSRAEKLFF

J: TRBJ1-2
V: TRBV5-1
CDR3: CASSLVGGGDYGYTF

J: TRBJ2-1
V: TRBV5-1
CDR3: CASERGGRGEQFF

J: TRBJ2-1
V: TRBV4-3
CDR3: CASTPSQGVKYNEQFF

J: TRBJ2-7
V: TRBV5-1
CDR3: CASSITGSNYEQYF

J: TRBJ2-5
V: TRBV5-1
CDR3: CASSLVGRSETQYF

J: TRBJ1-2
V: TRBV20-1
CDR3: CSAVDLLGNYGYTF

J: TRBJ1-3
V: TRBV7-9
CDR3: CASSQGRFPSGNTIYF

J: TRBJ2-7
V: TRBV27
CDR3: CASSLGGQGAYEQYF

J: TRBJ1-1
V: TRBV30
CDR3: CAWIRNTEAFF

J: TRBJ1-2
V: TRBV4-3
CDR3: CASSQARTGGNYGYTF

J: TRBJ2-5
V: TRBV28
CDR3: CATATGTETQYF

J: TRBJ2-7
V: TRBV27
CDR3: CATREGLAGSPSHF

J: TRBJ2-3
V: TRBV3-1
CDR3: CASSQEVLAGGGDIGTQYF

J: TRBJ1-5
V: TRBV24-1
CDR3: CATSEGDRGQPQHF

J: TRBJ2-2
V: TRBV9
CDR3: CASSVSLGTSGDTGELFF

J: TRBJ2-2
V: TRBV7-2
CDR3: CASSFRMSGELFF

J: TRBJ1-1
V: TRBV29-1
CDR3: CSVAGVLNTEAFF

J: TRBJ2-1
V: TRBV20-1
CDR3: CSARGAVGGASSYNEQFF

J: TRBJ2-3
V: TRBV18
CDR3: CASSPRVRGTDTQYF

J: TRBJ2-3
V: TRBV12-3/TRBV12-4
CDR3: CASTRGGADTQYF

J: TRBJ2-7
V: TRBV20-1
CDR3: CSAGLAGGYEQYF

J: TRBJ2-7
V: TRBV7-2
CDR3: CASSLWGLAGEEQYF

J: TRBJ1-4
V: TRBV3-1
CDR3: CASGTGAGTNEKLFF

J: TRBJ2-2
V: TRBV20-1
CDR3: CSAPENTGELFF

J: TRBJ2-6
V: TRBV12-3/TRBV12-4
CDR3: CASSLARTGGTSGANVLTF

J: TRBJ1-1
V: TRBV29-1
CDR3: CSVSKGASGNTEAFF

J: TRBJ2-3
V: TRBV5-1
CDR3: CASIERDTDTQYF

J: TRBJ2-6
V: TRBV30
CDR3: CAWSVWDRFFSGANVLTF